This TCR beta chain emerged from a study of blood T cells in healthy people across ages. A second PCR, run for 7 to 11 cycles, used a sample-barcoded 5' primer plus a J-beta primer mix. TCRdb re-derived calls from the 5' RACE reads in MiXCR, one entry per CDR3 protein. The sample includes about 1.4 million distinct CDR3 sequences, approximately 60% seen only once; the top ten take 5% to 7%. The length of the CDR3 is 17 residues. Germline V gene data show CDR1 as SGHVS and CDR2 as FQNEAQ. Unmatched junction bases numbered 14, after V lost 5 bases and J lost 4 bases. V is TRBV7-8 and J is TRBJ2-1; 7 nucleotides agree with TRBD2. The clonotype comes from a man aged 18 to 30 in good health. The sample consisted of blood. CDR3 nucleotide sequence: TGTGCCAGCAGCACATCCCCGGGGGGTCTCGTTTACAATGAGCAGTTCTTC. As protein: CASSTSPGGLVYNEQFF.